This T cell receptor beta chain was sequenced during a study of T cell responses to AZD1222 COVID-19 vaccine. Measured with immunoSEQ multiplex PCR; TCRdb has only the in-frame clones, and not every one. This sample carries 99,000 or so clones, around nine tenths of them seen once, and the ten largest clones take about 2.9%. The CDR3 has 18 amino acids. J lost 7 bases, V lost 0 bases, and 14 bases had no gene match. From germline, CDR1 is SGHNT and CDR2 YYREEE (reference sequence). This receptor was obtained from an adult in good health. The gene calls are TRBV5-4 and TRBJ2-5, with 11 bases aligning to TRBD2. Sequences were derived from peripheral blood, sampled on day 0 of AZD1222 vaccination. The CDR3 loop reads CASSLVSGRVIGQGTQYF. CDR3 DNA: TGTGCCAGCAGCTTGGTTAGCGGGAGGGTAATCGGGCAGGGGACCCAGTACTTC. The full variable domain, in which reference TRBV5-4 and TRBJ2-5 provide the parts outside the CDR3, is ETGVTQSPTHLIKTRGQQVTLRCSSQSGHNTVSWYQQALGQGPQFIFQYYREEENGRGNFPPRFSGLQFPNYSSELNVNALELDDSALYLCASSLVSGRVIGQGTQYFGPGTRLLVL.